The rows below give T cell receptor beta chains drawn from one sample of a study of T cell repertoires in cytomegalovirus infection. One entry per CDR3 protein results from TCRdb running MiXCR on the reads. The sample comprises 130,000 or so distinct CDR3 sequences, under 8% of which are singletons, and roughly 18% rests with the top ten. The sample comprised PBMCs. All receptors come from a human donor in good health (CMV status not recorded). Some clones in this sample may be carry-over from other donors' samples. The CDR3 runs from the conserved cysteine through the conserved F or W. The D gene is left open where the match is weak. Where a row states a size, it is once, few, many or the class of an expanded clone; other rows omit it.

CDR3 protein: CASTPGTDSWEQYF
CDR3 DNA: TGTGCCAGCACGCCCGGGACAGACTCATGGGAGCAGTACTTC
V gene: TRBV2
J gene: TRBJ2-7
D gene: TRBD1
clone size: NA

CDR3 protein: CACQAGGYTEAFF
CDR3 DNA: TGCGCCTGCCAGGCCGGGGGCTACACTGAAGCTTTCTTT
V gene: TRBV10-2
J gene: TRBJ1-1
D gene: NA
clone size: NA

CDR3 protein: CASSQLIQGLETQYF
CDR3 DNA: TGTGCCAGCAGCCAACTGATACAGGGGCTCGAGACCCAGTACTTC
V gene: TRBV11-2
J gene: TRBJ2-5
D gene: TRBD1
clone size: many

CDR3 protein: CASSYLAGGAYNEQFF
CDR3 DNA: TGTGCCAGCAGTTATCTAGCGGGGGGGGCCTACAATGAGCAGTTCTTC
V gene: TRBV6-5
J gene: TRBJ2-1
D gene: TRBD2
clone size: once

CDR3 protein: CSAKAGGISEQFF
CDR3 DNA: TGCAGTGCTAAAGCGGGGGGGATATCCGAGCAGTTCTTC
V gene: TRBV20-1
J gene: TRBJ2-1
D gene: TRBD2
clone size: few

CDR3 protein: CASNPPGGSQETQYF
CDR3 DNA: TGTGCCAGCAACCCCCCGGGGGGGAGTCAAGAGACCCAGTACTTC
V gene: TRBV6-1
J gene: TRBJ2-5
D gene: TRBD2
clone size: many

CDR3 protein: CASSLLAGGTHEAFF
CDR3 DNA: TGTGCCAGCAGCTTATTAGCGGGAGGGACCCATGAAGCTTTCTTT
V gene: TRBV7-9
J gene: TRBJ1-1
D gene: NA
clone size: many

CDR3 protein: CASSSDRASPLHF
CDR3 DNA: TGTGCCAGCAGCTCCGACAGGGCTTCACCCCTCCACTTT
V gene: TRBV7-2
J gene: TRBJ1-6
D gene: TRBD1
clone size: many

CDR3 protein: CASSLVFPYDPADRGGTEAFF
CDR3 DNA: TGTGCCAGCAGCTTAGTTTTCCCCTACGACCCCGCCGACAGGGGGGGAACTGAAGCTTTCTTT
V gene: TRBV7-2
J gene: TRBJ1-1
D gene: TRBD1
clone size: many

CDR3 protein: CASSLLGLGDTEAFF
CDR3 DNA: TGTGCCAGCAGTTTACTGGGATTAGGGGACACTGAAGCTTTCTTT
V gene: TRBV28
J gene: TRBJ1-1
D gene: NA
clone size: NA

CDR3 protein: CASKRQSSGANVLTF
CDR3 DNA: TGTGCCAGCAAGAGGCAGAGCTCTGGGGCCAACGTCCTGACTTTC
V gene: TRBV12-3/TRBV12-4
J gene: TRBJ2-6
D gene: NA
clone size: many

CDR3 protein: CASSRTLLETRLFF
CDR3 DNA: TGTGCCAGCAGCCGAACTTTACTAGAAACTCGGCTGTTTTTT
V gene: TRBV7-2
J gene: TRBJ2-2
D gene: NA
clone size: many

CDR3 protein: CASSLNPGDTQYF
CDR3 DNA: TGTGCCAGCAGCTTAAATCCGGGCGATACGCAGTATTTT
V gene: TRBV7-2
J gene: TRBJ2-3
D gene: NA
clone size: many

CDR3 protein: CSARQGSGFSNQPQHF
CDR3 DNA: TGCAGTGCCAGACAGGGGTCGGGTTTTAGCAATCAGCCCCAGCATTTT
V gene: TRBV20-1
J gene: TRBJ1-5
D gene: TRBD1
clone size: NA

CDR3 protein: CASRGTDLEAFF
CDR3 DNA: TGTGCCAGCAGAGGGACAGACCTTGAAGCTTTCTTT
V gene: TRBV6-6
J gene: TRBJ1-1
D gene: TRBD1
clone size: NA

CDR3 protein: CASSLDALAGGQYEQFF
CDR3 DNA: TGTGCCAGCAGTTTAGACGCTCTAGCGGGGGGCCAGTATGAGCAGTTCTTC
V gene: TRBV7-2
J gene: TRBJ2-1
D gene: TRBD2
clone size: once

CDR3 protein: CASNLRANVLTF
CDR3 DNA: TGTGCCAGCAACCTACGGGCCAACGTCCTGACTTTC
V gene: TRBV7-2
J gene: TRBJ2-6
D gene: NA
clone size: many

CDR3 protein: CASSLLQESDTQYF
CDR3 DNA: TGTGCCAGCAGCTTACTCCAGGAGTCAGATACGCAGTATTTT
V gene: TRBV11-2
J gene: TRBJ2-3
D gene: NA
clone size: many

CDR3 protein: CASSQDRWAADTQYF
CDR3 DNA: TGTGCCAGCAGCCAAGATAGGTGGGCGGCAGATACGCAGTATTTT
V gene: TRBV14
J gene: TRBJ2-3
D gene: NA
clone size: NA

CDR3 protein: CASSLGGFETQYF
CDR3 DNA: TGTGCCAGCAGCTTAGGGGGATTCGAGACCCAGTACTTC
V gene: TRBV7-3
J gene: TRBJ2-5
D gene: NA
clone size: many

CDR3 protein: CASSLRRGLAGGTQETQYF
CDR3 DNA: TGTGCCAGCAGCTTACGAAGGGGGCTAGCGGGGGGAACCCAAGAGACCCAGTACTTC
V gene: TRBV7-2
J gene: TRBJ2-5
D gene: TRBD2
clone size: many

CDR3 protein: CASSLDGYSGNTIYF
CDR3 DNA: TGTGCCAGCAGCTTAGACGGGTACTCTGGAAACACCATATATTTT
V gene: TRBV13
J gene: TRBJ1-3
D gene: NA
clone size: NA

CDR3 protein: CASSFRQGHEQFF
CDR3 DNA: TGTGCCAGCAGCTTCCGACAGGGCCATGAGCAGTTCTTC
V gene: TRBV7-7
J gene: TRBJ2-1
D gene: TRBD1
clone size: NA

CDR3 protein: CASSGIQDNSPLHF
CDR3 DNA: TGTGCCAGCAGTGGAATTCAGGATAATTCACCCCTCCACTTT
V gene: TRBV28
J gene: TRBJ1-6
D gene: NA
clone size: many

CDR3 protein: CASSSRMASTEAFF
CDR3 DNA: TGTGCCAGTAGTTCCCGGATGGCGAGCACTGAAGCTTTCTTT
V gene: TRBV19
J gene: TRBJ1-1
D gene: NA
clone size: many

CDR3 protein: CSAPDRAGEKLFF
CDR3 DNA: TGCAGTGCTCCGGACAGGGCGGGGGAAAAACTGTTTTTT
V gene: TRBV20-1
J gene: TRBJ1-4
D gene: TRBD1
clone size: many

CDR3 protein: CASSPASLNYGYTF
CDR3 DNA: TGTGCCAGCAGTCCCGCCTCGCTCAACTATGGCTACACCTTC
V gene: TRBV12-3/TRBV12-4
J gene: TRBJ1-2
D gene: NA
clone size: few

CDR3 protein: CASSGGEQFF
CDR3 DNA: TGTGCCAGTAGTGGGGGGGAGCAGTTCTTC
V gene: TRBV19
J gene: TRBJ2-1
D gene: NA
clone size: few

CDR3 protein: CASRDRGGQPQHF
CDR3 DNA: TGTGCCAGCAGGGACAGGGGAGGCCAGCCCCAGCATTTT
V gene: TRBV6-8
J gene: TRBJ1-5
D gene: TRBD1
clone size: NA

CDR3 protein: CASNTQPAGGTGELFF
CDR3 DNA: TGTGCCAGTAATACCCAGCCGGCGGGGGGCACCGGGGAGCTGTTTTTT
V gene: TRBV19
J gene: TRBJ2-2
D gene: TRBD2
clone size: NA

CDR3 protein: CASSLGRGTGNSPLHF
CDR3 DNA: TGTGCCAGCAGCTTGGGACGGGGGACAGGGAATTCACCCCTCCACTTT
V gene: TRBV7-9
J gene: TRBJ1-6
D gene: TRBD1
clone size: NA

CDR3 protein: CASSGAVSEQYF
CDR3 DNA: TGTGCCAGCAGTGGAGCGGTGAGCGAGCAGTACTTC
V gene: TRBV25-1
J gene: TRBJ2-7
D gene: NA
clone size: NA

CDR3 protein: CASSADRTLLFF
CDR3 DNA: TGTGCCAGCAGCGCCGACAGAACTTTGCTGTTCTTC
V gene: TRBV11-2
J gene: TRBJ2-1
D gene: NA
clone size: many

CDR3 protein: CASSYLGGSTDTQYF
CDR3 DNA: TGTGCCAGCAGCTACTTGGGGGGGTCCACAGATACGCAGTATTTT
V gene: TRBV7-7
J gene: TRBJ2-3
D gene: TRBD2
clone size: NA

CDR3 protein: CASSVRTTSTDTQYF
CDR3 DNA: TGTGCCAGCAGTGTCAGGACTACTAGCACAGATACGCAGTATTTT
V gene: TRBV2
J gene: TRBJ2-3
D gene: NA
clone size: many

CDR3 protein: CASSILGRTGANVLTF
CDR3 DNA: TGTGCCAGTAGTATCTTAGGGAGGACCGGGGCCAACGTCCTGACTTTC
V gene: TRBV19
J gene: TRBJ2-6
D gene: NA
clone size: many

CDR3 protein: CASSPGMYTQYF
CDR3 DNA: TGTGCCAGCTCACCGGGCATGTATACGCAGTATTTT
V gene: TRBV18
J gene: TRBJ2-3
D gene: NA
clone size: many

CDR3 protein: CASSAEWGGRHEQFF
CDR3 DNA: TGTGCCAGCAGCGCCGAATGGGGGGGCCGACATGAGCAGTTCTTC
V gene: TRBV7-2
J gene: TRBJ2-1
D gene: NA
clone size: many

CDR3 protein: CSARSDLGVLEGYTF
CDR3 DNA: TGCAGTGCTAGATCGGATCTGGGGGTCTTGGAAGGCTACACCTTC
V gene: TRBV20-1
J gene: TRBJ1-2
D gene: NA
clone size: NA

CDR3 protein: CASSQGLPGRISYEQYF
CDR3 DNA: TGTGCCAGCAGCCAAGGCCTCCCAGGCCGCATCTCCTACGAGCAGTACTTC
V gene: TRBV11-2
J gene: TRBJ2-7
D gene: NA
clone size: many

CDR3 protein: CASSFLGTGSHGYTF
CDR3 DNA: TGTGCCAGCAGTTTCCTGGGTACAGGGTCCCATGGCTACACCTTC
V gene: TRBV27
J gene: TRBJ1-2
D gene: NA
clone size: many

CDR3 protein: CAISESYRITEAFF
CDR3 DNA: TGTGCCATCAGTGAGTCTTACAGGATTACCGAAGCTTTCTTT
V gene: TRBV10-3
J gene: TRBJ1-1
D gene: NA
clone size: many

CDR3 protein: CASSQGTPNTGELFF
CDR3 DNA: TGTGCCAGCAGCCAAGGGACTCCGAACACCGGGGAGCTGTTTTTT
V gene: TRBV7-2
J gene: TRBJ2-2
D gene: NA
clone size: many

CDR3 protein: CSATPSGRRETQYF
CDR3 DNA: TGCAGTGCTACCCCCAGTGGGAGGCGAGAGACCCAGTACTTC
V gene: TRBV20-1
J gene: TRBJ2-5
D gene: NA
clone size: many

CDR3 protein: CASSLAPVGGADTQYF
CDR3 DNA: TGTGCCAGCAGCTTAGCCCCGGTGGGGGGGGCAGATACGCAGTATTTT
V gene: TRBV7-2
J gene: TRBJ2-3
D gene: TRBD2
clone size: many

CDR3 protein: CASSLNSGANVLTF
CDR3 DNA: TGTGCCAGCAGTCTTAACTCTGGGGCCAACGTCCTGACTTTC
V gene: TRBV12-3/TRBV12-4
J gene: TRBJ2-6
D gene: NA
clone size: many

CDR3 protein: CASSMWEGILHEAFF
CDR3 DNA: TGTGCCAGTAGTATGTGGGAAGGGATCTTGCACGAAGCTTTCTTT
V gene: TRBV19
J gene: TRBJ1-1
D gene: NA
clone size: many

CDR3 protein: CSARDTVATNEKLFF
CDR3 DNA: TGCAGTGCTAGGGACACAGTTGCAACTAATGAAAAACTGTTTTTT
V gene: TRBV20-1
J gene: TRBJ1-4
D gene: NA
clone size: many

CDR3 protein: CASSSERTSNEKLFF
CDR3 DNA: TGTGCCAGCAGCTCCGAACGCACATCTAATGAAAAACTGTTTTTT
V gene: TRBV7-6
J gene: TRBJ1-4
D gene: NA
clone size: NA

CDR3 protein: CASSPPMGSTGELFF
CDR3 DNA: TGTGCCAGCAGCCCCCCTATGGGAAGCACCGGGGAGCTGTTTTTT
V gene: TRBV7-2
J gene: TRBJ2-2
D gene: NA
clone size: many

CDR3 protein: CASSVGGRNEQYF
CDR3 DNA: TGTGCCAGCAGCGTAGGGGGAAGGAACGAGCAGTACTTC
V gene: TRBV9
J gene: TRBJ2-7
D gene: NA
clone size: NA

CDR3 protein: CAWTNLGDTEAFF
CDR3 DNA: TGTGCCTGGACCAACCTGGGGGACACTGAAGCTTTCTTT
V gene: TRBV30
J gene: TRBJ1-1
D gene: NA
clone size: few

CDR3 protein: CASSLGTGYEQYF
CDR3 DNA: TGTGCCAGCAGCTTGGGGACCGGGTACGAGCAGTACTTC
V gene: TRBV7-2
J gene: TRBJ2-7
D gene: NA
clone size: many

CDR3 protein: CASSPFGLAGKNIQYF
CDR3 DNA: TGTGCCAGCAGCCCCTTTGGACTAGCGGGCAAAAACATTCAGTACTTC
V gene: TRBV7-2
J gene: TRBJ2-4
D gene: TRBD2
clone size: many

CDR3 protein: CSALADRRSSYEQYF
CDR3 DNA: TGCAGTGCACTGGCCGACAGGCGGAGCTCCTACGAGCAGTACTTC
V gene: TRBV20-1
J gene: TRBJ2-7
D gene: NA
clone size: NA